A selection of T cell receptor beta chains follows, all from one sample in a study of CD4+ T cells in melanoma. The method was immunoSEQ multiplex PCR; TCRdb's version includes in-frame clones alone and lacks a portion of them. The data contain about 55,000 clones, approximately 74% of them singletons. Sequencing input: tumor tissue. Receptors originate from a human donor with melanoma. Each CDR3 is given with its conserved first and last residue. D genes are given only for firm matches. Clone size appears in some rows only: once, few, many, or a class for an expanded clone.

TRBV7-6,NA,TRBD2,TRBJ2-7,CASSLGRGSSYEQYF,TGTGCCAGCAGCTTAGGGCGGGGGAGCTCCTACGAGCAGTACTTC
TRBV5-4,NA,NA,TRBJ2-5,CASSLGTQETQYF,TGTGCCAGCAGCTTAGGGACCCAAGAGACCCAGTACTTC
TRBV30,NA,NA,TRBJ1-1,CAWSAGTTAFF,TGTGCCTGGAGTGCCGGCACCACTGCTTTCTTT
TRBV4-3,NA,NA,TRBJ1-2,CASSQGQILPPGYTF,TGCGCCAGCAGCCAAGGACAGATTCTGCCCCCGGGCTACACCTTC
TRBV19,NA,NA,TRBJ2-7,CASSPGPSAEQYF,TGTGCCAGTAGTCCAGGGCCGTCCGCAGAGCAGTACTTC
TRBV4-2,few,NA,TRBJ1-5,CASRQLTDSNQPQHF,TGTGCCAGCAGACAGCTGACAGATAGCAATCAGCCCCAGCATTTT
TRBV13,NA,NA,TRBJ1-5,CASSLGASSNQPQHF,TGTGCCAGCAGCTTGGGCGCCAGTAGCAATCAGCCCCAGCATTTT
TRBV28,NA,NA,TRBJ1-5,CASKGRVSNQPQHF,TGTGCCAGCAAGGGTCGGGTTAGCAATCAGCCCCAGCATTTT
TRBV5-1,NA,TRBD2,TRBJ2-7,CASSLARLAGNYEQYF,TGCGCCAGCAGCTTGGCACGACTAGCGGGAAACTACGAGCAGTACTTC
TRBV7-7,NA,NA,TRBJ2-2,CASSLQGDTGELFF,TGTGCTAGCAGTCTGCAGGGAGACACCGGGGAGCTGTTTTTT
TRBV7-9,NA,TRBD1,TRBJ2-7,CASSNMTGFNEQYF,TGTGCCAGCAGCAACATGACAGGGTTCAACGAGCAGTACTTC
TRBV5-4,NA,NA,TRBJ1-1,CASTEGEGTEAFF,TGTGCCAGCACTGAGGGGGAGGGCACTGAAGCTTTCTTT
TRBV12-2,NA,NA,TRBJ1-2,CASRLAGEYRANYGYTF,TGTGCAAGTCGCTTAGCGGGGGAGTACAGGGCTAACTATGGCTACACCTTC
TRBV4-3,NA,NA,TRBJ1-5,CASSQAWTSHQPQHF,TGCGCCAGCAGCCAAGCCTGGACAAGCCATCAGCCCCAGCATTTT
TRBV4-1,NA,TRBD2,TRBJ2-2,CASSHGGGYSGELFF,TGCGCCAGCAGCCATGGGGGGGGGTATAGCGGGGAGCTGTTTTTT
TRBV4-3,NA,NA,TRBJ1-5,CASSQWTGSNQPQHF,TGCGCCAGCAGCCAGTGGACCGGTAGCAATCAGCCCCAGCATTTT
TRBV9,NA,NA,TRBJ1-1,CASSVEGGGNTEAFF,TGTGCCAGCAGCGTAGAGGGGGGTGGGAACACTGAAGCTTTCTTT
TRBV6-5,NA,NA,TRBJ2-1,CASSSSPAVKQFF,TGTGCCAGCAGCTCATCCCCGGCAGTGAAGCAGTTCTTC
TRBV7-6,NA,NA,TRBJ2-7,CASSPSGGPYEQYF,TGTGCCAGCAGCCCGTCCGGGGGGCCCTACGAGCAGTACTTC
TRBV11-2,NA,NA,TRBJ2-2,CASSLMGTQNTGELFF,TGTGCCAGCAGCTTAATGGGGACACAGAACACCGGGGAGCTGTTTTTT
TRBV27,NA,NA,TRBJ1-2,CASSGAGFLGGYTF,TGTGCCAGCAGTGGGGCAGGCTTCTTGGGCGGCTACACCTTC
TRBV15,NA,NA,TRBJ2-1,CATSRGRTPYNEQFF,TGTGCCACCAGCAGAGGGAGGACACCCTACAATGAGCAGTTCTTC